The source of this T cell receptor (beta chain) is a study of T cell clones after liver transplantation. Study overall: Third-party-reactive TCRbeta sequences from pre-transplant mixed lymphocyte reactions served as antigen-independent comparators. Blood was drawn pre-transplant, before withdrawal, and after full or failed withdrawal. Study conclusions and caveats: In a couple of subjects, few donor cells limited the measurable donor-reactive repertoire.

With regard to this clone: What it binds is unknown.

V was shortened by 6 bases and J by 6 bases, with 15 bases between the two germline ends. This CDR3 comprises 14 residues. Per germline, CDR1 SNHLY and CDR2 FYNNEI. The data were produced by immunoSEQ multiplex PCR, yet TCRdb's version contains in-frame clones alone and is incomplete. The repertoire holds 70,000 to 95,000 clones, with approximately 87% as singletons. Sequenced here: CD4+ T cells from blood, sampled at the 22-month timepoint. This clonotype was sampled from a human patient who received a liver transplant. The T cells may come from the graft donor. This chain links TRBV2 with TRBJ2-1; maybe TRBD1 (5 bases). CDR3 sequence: CASSRSLGVNEQFF. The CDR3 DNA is TGTGCCAGCAGCCGCTCCTTAGGGGTCAATGAGCAGTTCTTC.